A single sample gave rise to the 29 T cell receptor beta chains below, sequenced in a study of control samples from healthy donors and cancer patients. The method was immunoSEQ multiplex PCR; TCRdb's version includes in-frame clones alone and lacks a portion of them. Of 100,000 to 150,000 clones in the sample, 70% to 90% were seen once. Sequences were obtained from blood. Receptors were obtained from a man aged 50 or older in good health.

The V gene is TRBV2, the J gene TRBJ2-7; D may be TRBD1 or TRBD2 (5 bases each). From germline, CDR1 is SNHLY and CDR2 FYNNEI. Trimming pared 6 bases from V and 2 bases from J, leaving 8 bases between. The CDR3 runs 12 residues. The CDR3 is CASRRGPYEQYF. Here the CDR3 DNA reads TGTGCCAGCAGGAGGGGTCCCTACGAGCAGTACTTC.

The chain links TRBV5-8 to TRBJ1-5, with a tentative D call TRBD1 (6 bases). Trimming cost V 0 bases and J 4 bases, with 14 bases left between them. Germline-derived CDR1 and CDR2 are SGHTS and YDEGEE. The CDR3 has 16 amino acids. CDR3 amino acids: CASSLAFGQKNQPQHF. As DNA, the CDR3 is TGTGCCAGCAGCTTGGCTTTCGGACAGAAGAATCAGCCCCAGCATTTT. The variable domain in full, completed from reference TRBV5-8 and TRBJ1-5, reads EAGVTQSPTHLIKTRGQQATLRCSPISGHTSVYWYQQALGLGLQFLLWYDEGEERNRGNFPPRFSGRQFPNYSSELNVNALELEDSALYLCASSLAFGQKNQPQHFGDGTRLSIL.

The CDR3 DNA is TGCGCCAGCAGCTTGGGGACAGGGGGCTTTGAGCAGTTCTTC. Amino acid sequence: CASSLGTGGFEQFF. V gene TRBV5-1 combines with J gene TRBJ2-1; 11 bases agree with TRBD1. V shed 0 bases, J shed 9 bases, and the junction held 2 bases outside the gene matches. Germline CDR1 SGHRS, CDR2 YFSETQ. The CDR3 extends over 14 amino acids.

This clone was seen a few times. This sequence joins TRBV30 and TRBJ2-1, with 10 bases matching TRBD1. Germline loops: CDR1 GTSNPN, CDR2 SVGIG (reference sequence). This CDR3 is 14 amino acids long. V gave up 2 bases and J gave up 5 bases; unmatched junction bases: 3. CDR3 sequence: CAWSIGTGDNEQFF. CDR3 in DNA: TGTGCCTGGAGTATCGGGACAGGGGACAATGAGCAGTTCTTC.

The chain couples TRBV2 to TRBJ1-4, with D perhaps TRBD1 (5 bases). From germline, CDR1 is SNHLY and CDR2 FYNNEI. The CDR3 spans 16 residues. The germline V and J ends were trimmed by 4 bases and 3 bases, with 15 bases remaining between them. The CDR3 sequence: CASSGRGESSNEKLFF. The CDR3 bases are TGTGCCAGCAGTGGGAGGGGCGAATCATCTAATGAAAAACTGTTTTTT.

This clone appeared once. The chain carries TRBV29-1 and TRBJ1-4, with D possibly being TRBD1 (5 bases). CDR1 and CDR2 (germline): SQVTM, ANQGSEA. V gave up 6 bases and J gave up 4 bases, with 18 bases separating them. The CDR3 contains 15 residues. The CDR3 sequence is CSVQKEGRVNEKLFF. The CDR3 region has the DNA TGCAGCGTCCAAAAGGAGGGCAGGGTTAATGAAAAACTGTTTTTT.

The chain carries TRBV7-3 and TRBJ1-6; D possibly corresponds to TRBD1 (6 bases). The CDR3 is 14 amino acids. Germline loops: CDR1 SGHTA, CDR2 FQGTGA. Trimming removed 5 bases from V and 9 bases from J, with 14 bases in between. The CDR3 DNA is TGTGCCAGCAGCCTGGGGGGGCCTGGTTCACCCCTCCACTTT. As protein: CASSLGGPGSPLHF.

The chain is built from TRBV28 and TRBJ1-5, with TRBD1 identical over 9 bases. The CDR3 runs to 17 residues. CDR1 MDHEN and CDR2 SYDVKM come from the germline V gene. The V and J ends lost 5 bases and 2 bases, in that order; junction bases with no gene match: 10. The CDR3 coding sequence is TGTGCCAGCAGTACCTCGGGACAGGGATTCGGCAATCAGCCCCAGCATTTT. This codes for CASSTSGQGFGNQPQHF.

The chain links TRBV28 to TRBJ2-7, with D tentatively TRBD1 (6 bases). CDR1 is MDHEN and CDR2 is SYDVKM in the germline V gene. The CDR3 runs 16 residues. Trimming left V 7 bases short and J 2 bases short, with 21 bases between. CDR3 protein: CASTAARGKLPYEQYF. DNA for the CDR3: TGTGCCAGCACCGCGGCGAGGGGGAAACTACCCTACGAGCAGTACTTC.

This clone was counted once. The chain uses TRBV9 and TRBJ2-1, with D perhaps assigned TRBD1 or TRBD2 (5 bases each). Germline CDR1 reads SGDLS; CDR2 reads YYNGEE. V lost 0 bases and J 11 bases, leaving 12 bases between the germline ends. The CDR3 consists of 13 residues. CDR3 protein: CASSVGPGRQQFF. The CDR3 DNA reads TGTGCCAGCAGCGTAGGTCCGGGACGCCAGCAGTTCTTC.

The chain joins TRBV5-1 to TRBJ2-1, with 9 bases identical to TRBD1. V lost 0 bases, J lost 8 bases, and 6 bases stayed unmatched. This CDR3 contains 15 residues. CDR1 and CDR2 from the germline V gene are SGHRS and YFSETQ. CDR3 sequence: CASSLGTGTGYEQFF. In DNA form, the CDR3 reads TGCGCCAGCAGCTTGGGAACCGGGACAGGGTATGAGCAGTTCTTC. The variable domain in full, with the rest retrieved from reference TRBV5-1 and TRBJ2-1, is KAGVTQTPRYLIKTRGQQVTLSCSPISGHRSVSWYQQTPGQGLQFLFEYFSETQRNKGNFPGRFSGRQFSNSRSEMNVSTLELGDSALYLCASSLGTGTGYEQFFGPGTRLTVL.

The chain combines TRBV9 with TRBJ1-2; D is unclear. This CDR3 region has 14 residues. The germline V and J ends were trimmed by 0 bases and 4 bases, with 10 bases remaining between them. Per the germline V gene, CDR1 is SGDLS and CDR2 is YYNGEE. CDR3 DNA sequence: TGTGCCAGCAGCGTAGGTAATATCCCCTATGGCTACACCTTC. It is translated as CASSVGNIPYGYTF.

The chain combines TRBV28 with TRBJ1-4, with D perhaps TRBD1 (6 bases). The germline V gene has CDR1 MDHEN and CDR2 SYDVKM. Trimming took 3 bases from V and 2 from J, leaving 13 bases between them. The CDR3 contains 16 residues. CDR3 protein: CASSFLNRVTNEKLFF. As DNA, the CDR3 is TGTGCCAGCAGTTTCCTCAACAGGGTGACTAATGAAAAACTGTTTTTT.

V and J are TRBV5-6 and TRBJ1-1; D is uncertain. There are 13 residues in the CDR3. CDR1 and CDR2 (germline): SGHDT, YYEEEE. Trimming took off 0 bases at V and 1 base at J, with 4 bases between the two ends. The CDR3 sequence is CASSLERNTEAFF. The CDR3 nucleotides read TGTGCCAGCAGCTTGGAACGGAACACTGAAGCTTTCTTT.

In its sample, this clone was seen a few times. The V and J genes are TRBV15 and TRBJ2-1; 9 bases fit TRBD1. J lost 8 bases, V lost 1 base, and 6 bases had no gene match. Germline V CDR1 and CDR2: LNHNV, YYDKDF (reference sequence). The CDR3 runs to 15 residues. The CDR3, as DNA: TGTGCCACCAGCAGAGGGGGACAGGGTCAGCATGAGCAGTTCTTC. The encoded protein is CATSRGGQGQHEQFF.

The genes are TRBV10-3 and TRBJ2-1; TRBD1 agrees at 9 bases. With 0 bases clipped from V and 10 bases from J, the junction kept 7 bases outside the gene matches. From germline, CDR1 is ENHRY and CDR2 SYGVKD. CDR3 length equals 15 residues. CDR3 amino acids: CAISESGQGGKEQFF. DNA for the CDR3: TGTGCCATCAGTGAGTCGGGACAGGGCGGAAAAGAGCAGTTCTTC.

The gene calls are TRBV4-1 and TRBJ2-1, with 11 bases identical to TRBD2. Germline V lookup: CDR1 MGHRA, CDR2 YSYEKL. Trimming took 1 base from V and 4 from J; bases not matched to a gene: 3. The CDR3 is 16 amino acids. The CDR3 loop is CASSQGLAGRYNEQFF. In DNA form, the CDR3 reads TGCGCCAGCAGCCAAGGACTAGCGGGACGGTACAATGAGCAGTTCTTC.

The V call is TRBV11-2, the J call TRBJ1-1; 9 nucleotides line up with TRBD1. The junction had 13 bases not matched to a gene; V was cut back by 7 bases and J by 4 bases. The CDR3 runs to 16 residues. Germline loops: CDR1 SGHAT, CDR2 FQNNGV. This CDR3 reads CASTLTGGSQGTEAFF. Here the CDR3 DNA reads TGTGCCAGCACCCTGACAGGGGGTTCTCAGGGCACTGAAGCTTTCTTT.

V is TRBV7-3 and J is TRBJ1-1; D is unresolved. Trimming left V 2 bases short and J 1 base short, with 8 bases between. The germline V gene has CDR1 SGHTA and CDR2 FQGTGA. The CDR3 totals 14 residues. The CDR3 here is CASSLSGENTEAFF. The CDR3 nucleotides are TGTGCCAGCAGCTTATCTGGGGAGAACACTGAAGCTTTCTTT.

V gene TRBV18 combines with J gene TRBJ1-2, with 8 bases aligning to TRBD1. This CDR3 contains 16 residues. Trimming cost V 6 bases and J 0 bases; bases outside gene matches: 9. CDR1 KGHSH and CDR2 LQKENI come from the germline V gene. The DNA for the CDR3 is TGTGCCAGCTCCCCTAGCGACAGGGGAGCTAACTATGGCTACACCTTC. Translating it yields CASSPSDRGANYGYTF.

This chain connects TRBV29-1 to TRBJ2-7; TRBD2 might be the D (6 bases). This CDR3 contains 14 residues. Deletions cut 3 bases from V and 2 bases from J, with 14 bases between. Germline CDR1 SQVTM, CDR2 ANQGSEA. CDR3 sequence (DNA): TGCAGCGTTGATTGGCGGGGAAAGACCTACGAGCAGTACTTC. This translates into CSVDWRGKTYEQYF.

The chain carries TRBV2 and TRBJ1-6; 11 bases match TRBD1. CDR1 is SNHLY, CDR2 FYNNEI, per germline. This CDR3 has 17 residues. Trimming at V came to 2 bases and at J to 4 bases, leaving 4 bases not matched to a gene. The CDR3 protein is CASSENGQGAYNSPLHF. In DNA, the CDR3 is TGTGCCAGCAGTGAAAACGGACAGGGGGCTTATAATTCACCCCTCCACTTT.

To note about this clone: Since the CDR3 does not end with the conserved phenylalanine or tryptophan, this likely comes from a read error. No DNA is shown, since the ends of the CDR3 on it are uncertain; the CDR3 is the one TCRdb lists. V gene TRBV19 combines with J gene TRBJ1-2; the listed D gene, TRBD1, was not tested against the DNA. CDR1 is LNHDA, CDR2 SQIVND, per germline (reference sequence). Both ends counted, the CDR3 spans 11 residues. This chain's CDR3 is CASGNLGTAFP.

This clone has a single count. The CDR3: CASSYSNRKLFF. The CDR3 DNA is TGTGCCAGCAGTTACTCTAACAGGAAGCTGTTTTTT. The chain employs TRBV6-5 and TRBJ2-2, with D tentatively TRBD1 (5 bases). There are 12 residues in the CDR3. Germline V gene lookup returns CDR1 MNHEY and CDR2 SVGAGI. V dropped 0 bases and J dropped 12 bases, with 8 bases sitting between them.

In its sample, this clone was seen once. The J gene is TRBJ2-1, the V gene TRBV5-8; 8 nucleotides line up with TRBD2. CDR1 SGHTS and CDR2 YDEGEE come from the germline V gene. Losses at the gene ends were 0 bases for V and 7 bases for J; bases not matched to a gene: 12. The CDR3 runs 17 residues. The CDR3 here is CASSLATYSGGGNEQFF. CDR3 bases: TGTGCCAGCAGCTTGGCGACTTACAGCGGGGGCGGGAATGAGCAGTTCTTC.

The chain uses TRBV4-1 and TRBJ2-2; D remains ambiguous. The V gene's germline CDR1 is MGHRA and CDR2 YSYEKL. Trimming removed 1 base from V and 2 bases from J, with 5 bases in between. The CDR3 length is 14 residues. The CDR3 DNA sequence: TGCGCCAGCAGCCAAGTTTTCAACACCGGGGAGCTGTTTTTT. Its translation: CASSQVFNTGELFF.

The chain couples TRBV5-1 to TRBJ2-3, with D possibly being TRBD1 (5 bases). Germline CDR1 reads SGHRS; CDR2 reads YFSETQ. V lost 1 base to trimming and J lost 3 bases, with 6 bases between them. The CDR3 is 13 residues long. In DNA, the CDR3 is TGCGCCAGCAGCTTGAAGGGGACAGATACGCAGTATTTT. Its translation is CASSLKGTDTQYF.

This clone was picked up one time. The genes are TRBV6-1 and TRBJ2-3; 9 bases are shared with TRBD2. V was clipped by 0 bases and J by 6 bases; unmatched bases: 4. Germline V lookup: CDR1 MNHNS, CDR2 SASEGT. This CDR3 comprises 15 residues. The CDR3: CASSEAPSGVDTQYF. The DNA of the CDR3 is TGTGCCAGCAGTGAAGCGCCTAGCGGGGTGGATACGCAGTATTTT.

V is TRBV2 and J is TRBJ2-7; D uncertain. V gave up 7 bases and J gave up 0 bases, with 7 bases separating them. Germline V gene data show CDR1 as SNHLY and CDR2 as FYNNEI. The CDR3 is made up of 12 amino acids. For the CDR3, the DNA is TGTGCCAGCACCGGTACCTCCTACGAGCAGTACTTC. Amino acids: CASTGTSYEQYF.